The 19 T cell receptor beta chains below all came from one sample that was sequenced in a study of early T cells in non-severe SARS-CoV-2 infection. TCRdb re-called the 5' RACE reads with MiXCR, one entry per CDR3 protein. The sample has 55,000 to 80,000 distinct CDR3 sequences, about 10% seen once. The sequencing here drew on whole blood, taken at baseline. These receptors were taken from an adult who was a healthcare worker with PCR-confirmed SARS-CoV-2 infection or an uninfected control (not recorded which).

This rearrangement joins TRBV9 to TRBJ2-1, with TRBD1 as a possible D gene (6 bases). CDR1 is SGDLS, CDR2 YYNGEE, per germline. This CDR3 is built from 16 residues. V was shortened by 4 bases and J by 3 bases, with 17 bases between the two germline ends. CDR3 amino acids: CASSLSRWDNYNEQFF. CDR3 bases: TGTGCCAGCAGCTTGTCACGTTGGGACAACTACAATGAGCAGTTCTTC.

This clonotype occurred a few times. The chain couples TRBV12-3 or TRBV12-4 to TRBJ2-3; TRBD2 agrees at 10 bases. The CDR3 is 17 amino acids. V shed 6 bases and J 0 bases; nucleotides not matched to a gene: 9. The CDR3 nucleotides are TGTGCCAGCAGGACATATAGGACTAGCGGTAGCACAGATACGCAGTATTTT. It yields the protein CASRTYRTSGSTDTQYF.

This clonotype was detected a few times. The chain carries TRBV29-1 and TRBJ2-1, with TRBD2 matching over 10 bases. J lost 4 bases, V lost 7 bases, and 7 bases had no gene match. The CDR3 contains 14 residues. Germline CDR1 and CDR2: SQVTM and ANQGSEA. This CDR3 is CSAATSGIYNEQFF. The CDR3 DNA follows: TGCAGCGCCGCAACTAGCGGGATATACAATGAGCAGTTCTTC.

This clonotype was found a few times. The V gene is TRBV7-2, the J gene TRBJ2-5, with a tentative D call TRBD2 (6 bases). Germline V gene data show CDR1 as SGHTA and CDR2 as FQGNSA. Trimming left V 4 bases short and J 4 bases short, with 13 bases between. This CDR3 has 14 residues. CDR3 DNA: TGTGCCAGCAGCTCAACCGGGAGTCGAGAGACCCAGTACTTC. Its translation is CASSSTGSRETQYF.

There are many counts of this clonotype. The rearrangement links TRBV18 to TRBJ1-2; D remains ambiguous. CDR1 KGHSH and CDR2 LQKENI come from the germline V gene. The CDR3 is made up of 15 amino acids. Trimming left V 5 bases short and J 6 bases short, with 19 bases between. The chain's CDR3 is CASSLKVLETNGYTF. DNA of the CDR3: TGTGCCAGCTCATTAAAGGTCTTAGAAACAAATGGCTACACCTTC.

This clonotype was counted only a few times. This rearrangement joins TRBV29-1 to TRBJ1-1; D is uncertain. The germline V gene has CDR1 SQVTM and CDR2 ANQGSEA. CDR3 length: 13 residues. Trimming shortened V by 1 base and J by 3 bases, and 9 bases separated the two germline ends. The CDR3 DNA sequence: TGCAGCGTTGAAGGCATAACGTACACTGAAGCTTTCTTT. This encodes CSVEGITYTEAFF.

This clonotype came up a few times. This chain joins TRBV11-2 and TRBJ1-6; unclear D gene. Germline CDR1 reads SGHAT; CDR2 reads FQNNGV. There are 14 residues in the CDR3. Between the trimmed V and J ends, which lost 3 bases and 6 bases, there was a span of 9 bases. The CDR3 nucleotides are TGTGCCAGCAGCTTGGTTAGATTTAATTCACCCCTCCACTTT. Amino acid sequence: CASSLVRFNSPLHF. Variable domain in full (rest from reference TRBV11-2 and TRBJ1-6): EAGVAQSPRYKIIEKRQSVAFWCNPISGHATLYWYQQILGQGPKLLIQFQNNGVVDDSQLPKDRFSAERLKGVDSTLKIQPAKLEDSAVYLCASSLVRFNSPLHFGNGTRLTVT.

This clonotype was seen more than once but under ten times. The chain uses TRBV4-3 and TRBJ2-2, with 9 bases that match TRBD2. The length of the CDR3 is 15 residues. V shed 4 bases and J 4 bases; nucleotides not matched to a gene: 4. Per the germline V gene, CDR1 is LGHNA and CDR2 is YSLEER. The CDR3 DNA reads TGCGCCAGCAGCCGAATTAGCGGGAGCACCGGGGAGCTGTTTTTT. Protein: CASSRISGSTGELFF.

V is TRBV9 and J is TRBJ2-1, with 8 bases fitting TRBD2. Germline CDR1 SGDLS, CDR2 YYNGEE. The CDR3 totals 15 residues. Unmatched junction bases numbered 6, after V lost 5 bases and J lost 2 bases. This CDR3 reads CASSYRGGTYNEQFF. The CDR3 DNA reads as TGTGCCAGCAGTTATCGGGGGGGCACCTACAATGAGCAGTTCTTC.

The chain carries TRBV25-1 and TRBJ1-2; the D gene is possibly TRBD1 (6 bases). This CDR3 has 16 residues. Trimming removed 3 bases from V and 4 bases from J, with 18 bases in between. Germline V gene sequence: CDR1 MGHDK, CDR2 SYGVNS. CDR3 coding DNA: TGTGCCAGCAGTGATTCTATAGCAGGGGTTGCCTATGGCTACACCTTC. It encodes CASSDSIAGVAYGYTF.

Concerning this clonotype itself: At one end the junction does not follow the germline gene, possibly because of a read error. The chain joins TRBV7-2 to TRBJ1-2; the match to TRBD1 covers 8 bases. Germline CDR1 reads SGHTA; CDR2 reads FQGNSA. CDR3 length: 14 residues. The CDR3 coding sequence is TGTGCCAGCGGCTTAAACAGGGGGATCTATGGCTACACCTTC. It is translated as CASGLNRGIYGYTF.

The sample holds a few counts of this clonotype. This chain uses TRBV9 with TRBJ2-7; 10 positions match TRBD1. The V segment lost 3 bases and the J segment 5 bases; nucleotides outside the gene matches: 8. The CDR3 spans 15 residues. Germline CDR1 and CDR2: SGDLS and YYNGEE. Written as DNA, the CDR3 is TGTGCCAGCAGCGCCTCCTCAGACAGGGGGCACGAGCAGTACTTC. Translation gives CASSASSDRGHEQYF.

V is TRBV11-2 and J is TRBJ2-1; D gene uncertain. The germline gives CDR1 SGHAT, CDR2 FQNNGV. V was clipped by 4 bases and J by 0 bases, with 10 bases between them. The CDR3 contains 15 residues. The CDR3 is CASSSDGPSYNEQFF. For the CDR3, the DNA is TGTGCCAGCAGCTCGGACGGACCCTCCTACAATGAGCAGTTCTTC.

The genes are TRBV2 and TRBJ2-7, with 12 bases identical to TRBD1. The germline CDR1 and CDR2 sequences are SNHLY and FYNNEI. The CDR3 has 14 residues. Trimming took 11 bases from V and 4 from J; bases not matched to a gene: 9. Here the CDR3 DNA reads TGTGCCGGAACCGGGACAGGGGGCGGGTACGAGCAGTACTTC. Translated, it gives CAGTGTGGGYEQYF.

The sample holds a few counts of this clonotype. V gene TRBV12-3 or TRBV12-4 combines with J gene TRBJ2-2, with D perhaps TRBD2 (6 bases). V was cut by 5 bases and J by 0 bases, with 16 bases left in between. This CDR3 spans 17 amino acids. CDR3 residues: CASSPLRRGANTGELFF. For the CDR3, the DNA is TGTGCCAGCAGTCCTCTTAGGCGGGGCGCGAACACCGGGGAGCTGTTTTTT.

This clonotype was counted many times. The rearrangement joins TRBV7-2 to TRBJ2-3; D not certain. This CDR3 comprises 14 residues. V was clipped by 5 bases and J by 1 base, with 10 bases between them. The germline gives CDR1 SGHTA, CDR2 FQGNSA. The CDR3 nucleotides read TGTGCCAGCAGCCAAGGCTACCGCACAGATACGCAGTATTTT. Protein product: CASSQGYRTDTQYF.

The CDR3 here is CASRRGSSGQETQYF. CDR3 nucleotides: TGCGCCAGCAGGAGAGGATCTAGCGGCCAAGAGACCCAGTACTTC. The V call is TRBV5-1, the J call TRBJ2-5; 7 bases map to TRBD2. The ends lost 5 bases at V and 1 base at J; junction bases unmatched: 8. There are 15 residues in the CDR3. Germline assignment: CDR1 SGHRS and CDR2 YFSETQ.

The gene calls are TRBV5-5 and TRBJ1-4; D is unclear. Germline CDR1 is SGHKS and CDR2 is YYEKEE (reference sequence). The V and J ends lost 0 bases and 8 bases respectively, with 11 bases between them. The CDR3 loop spans 14 amino acids. The CDR3 spells CASSLVWGGEKLFF. The CDR3, as DNA: TGTGCCAGCAGCTTGGTGTGGGGAGGGGAAAAACTGTTTTTT.

The chain recombines TRBV11-2 with TRBJ2-7; the D gene is possibly TRBD2 (6 bases). With 3 bases removed from V and 2 bases from J, the gap between germline ends came to 17 bases. From germline, CDR1 is SGHAT and CDR2 FQNNGV. The CDR3 length is 16 residues. CDR3 coding DNA: TGTGCCAGCAGCTTGAGGAGGGGCGGGGCTACCTACGAGCAGTACTTC. Its protein product is CASSLRRGGATYEQYF.